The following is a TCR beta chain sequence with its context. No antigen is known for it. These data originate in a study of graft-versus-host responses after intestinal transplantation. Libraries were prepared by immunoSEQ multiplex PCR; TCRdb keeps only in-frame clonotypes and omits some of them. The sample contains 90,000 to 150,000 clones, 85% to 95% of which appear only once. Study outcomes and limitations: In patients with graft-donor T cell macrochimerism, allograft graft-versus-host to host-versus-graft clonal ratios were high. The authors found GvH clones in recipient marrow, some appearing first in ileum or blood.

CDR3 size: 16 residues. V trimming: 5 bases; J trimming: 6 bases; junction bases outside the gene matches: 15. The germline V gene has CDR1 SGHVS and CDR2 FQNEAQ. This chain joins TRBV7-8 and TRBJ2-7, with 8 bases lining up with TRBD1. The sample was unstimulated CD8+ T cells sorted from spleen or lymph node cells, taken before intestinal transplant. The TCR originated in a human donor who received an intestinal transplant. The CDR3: CASSPRQGASLGEQYF. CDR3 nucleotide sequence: TGTGCCAGCAGCCCTCGGCAGGGGGCGTCTTTGGGCGAGCAGTACTTC.